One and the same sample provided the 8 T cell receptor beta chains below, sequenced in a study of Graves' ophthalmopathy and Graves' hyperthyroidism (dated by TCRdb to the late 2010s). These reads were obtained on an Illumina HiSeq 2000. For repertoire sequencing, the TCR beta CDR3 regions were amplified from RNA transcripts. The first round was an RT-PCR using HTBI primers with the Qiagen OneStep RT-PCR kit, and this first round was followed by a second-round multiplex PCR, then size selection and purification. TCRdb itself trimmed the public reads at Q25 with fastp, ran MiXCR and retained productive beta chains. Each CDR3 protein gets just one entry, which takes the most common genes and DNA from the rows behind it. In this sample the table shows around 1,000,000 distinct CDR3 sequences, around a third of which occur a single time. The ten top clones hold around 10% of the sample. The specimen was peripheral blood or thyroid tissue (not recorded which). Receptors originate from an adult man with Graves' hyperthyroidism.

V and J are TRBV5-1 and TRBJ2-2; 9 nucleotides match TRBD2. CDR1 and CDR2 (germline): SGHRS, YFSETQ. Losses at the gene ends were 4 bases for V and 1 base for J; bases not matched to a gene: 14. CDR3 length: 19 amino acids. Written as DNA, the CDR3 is TGCGCCAGCAGCCAAGATCGCTTCCTAGCGGGAAAGAACACCGGGGAGCTGTTTTTT. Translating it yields CASSQDRFLAGKNTGELFF.

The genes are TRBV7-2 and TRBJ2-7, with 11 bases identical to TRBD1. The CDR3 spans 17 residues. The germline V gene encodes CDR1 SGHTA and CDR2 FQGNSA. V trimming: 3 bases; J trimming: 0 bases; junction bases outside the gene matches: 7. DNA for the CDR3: TGTGCCAGCAGCTTCGTTAGCGGACAGGGGGCCTCCTACGAGCAGTACTTC. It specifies CASSFVSGQGASYEQYF.

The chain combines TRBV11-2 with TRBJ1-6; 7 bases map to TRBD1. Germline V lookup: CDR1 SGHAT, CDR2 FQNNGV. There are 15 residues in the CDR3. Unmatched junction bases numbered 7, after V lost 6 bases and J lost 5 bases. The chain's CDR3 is CASRQGTEHNSPLHF. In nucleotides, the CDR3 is TGTGCCAGCAGGCAGGGGACAGAGCATAATTCACCCCTCCACTTT.

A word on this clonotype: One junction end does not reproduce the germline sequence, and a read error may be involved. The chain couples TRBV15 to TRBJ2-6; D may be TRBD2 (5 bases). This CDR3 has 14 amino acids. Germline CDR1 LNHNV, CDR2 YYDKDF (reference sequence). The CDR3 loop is CATSRDLGDNVLTF. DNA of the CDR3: TGTGCCACCAGCAGAGATCTCGGGGACAACGTCCTGACTTTC. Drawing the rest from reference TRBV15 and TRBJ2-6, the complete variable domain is DAMVIQNPRYQVTQFGKPVTLSCSQTLNHNVMYWYQQKSSQAPKLLFHYYDKDFNNEADTPDNFQSRRPNTSFCFLDIRSPGLGDTAMYLCATSRDLGDNVLTFGAGSRLTVL.

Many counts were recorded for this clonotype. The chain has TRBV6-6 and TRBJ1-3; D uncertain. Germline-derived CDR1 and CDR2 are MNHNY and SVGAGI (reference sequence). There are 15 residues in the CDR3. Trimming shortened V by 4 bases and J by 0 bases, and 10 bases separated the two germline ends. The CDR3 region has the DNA TGTGCCAGCAGTTCCGGACCGGTCTCTGGAAACACCATATATTTT. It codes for CASSSGPVSGNTIYF.

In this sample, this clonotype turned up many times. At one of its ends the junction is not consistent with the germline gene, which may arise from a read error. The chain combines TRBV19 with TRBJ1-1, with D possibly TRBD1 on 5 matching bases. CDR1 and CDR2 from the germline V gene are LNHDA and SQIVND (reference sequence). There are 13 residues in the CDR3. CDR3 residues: CASSLDRGFEAFF. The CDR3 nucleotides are TGTGCCAGTAGTCTAGACAGAGGTTTTGAAGCTTTCTTT. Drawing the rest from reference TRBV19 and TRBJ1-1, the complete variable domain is DGGITQSPKYLFRKEGQNVTLSCEQNLNHDAMYWYRQDPGQGLRLIYYSQIVNDFQKGDIAEGYSVSREKKESFPLTVTSAQKNPTAFYLCASSLDRGFEAFFGQGTRLTVV.

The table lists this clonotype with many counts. CDR3 amino acids: CASSSGTAAQETQYF. CDR3 sequence (DNA): TGTGCCAGCAGCTCAGGGACTGCTGCTCAAGAGACCCAGTACTTC. The rearrangement joins TRBV9 to TRBJ2-5, with TRBD2 as a possible D gene (6 bases). The CDR3 contains 15 residues. In germline, CDR1 is SGDLS, CDR2 YYNGEE. V dropped 4 bases and J dropped 2 bases, with 15 bases sitting between them.

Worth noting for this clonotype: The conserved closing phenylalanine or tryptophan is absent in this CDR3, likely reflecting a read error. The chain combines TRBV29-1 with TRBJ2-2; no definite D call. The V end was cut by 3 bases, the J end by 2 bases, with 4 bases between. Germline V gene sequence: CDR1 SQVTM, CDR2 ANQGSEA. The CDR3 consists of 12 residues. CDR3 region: CSVDPNTGELFV. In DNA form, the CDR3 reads TGCAGCGTTGACCCTAACACCGGGGAGCTGTTTGTA.